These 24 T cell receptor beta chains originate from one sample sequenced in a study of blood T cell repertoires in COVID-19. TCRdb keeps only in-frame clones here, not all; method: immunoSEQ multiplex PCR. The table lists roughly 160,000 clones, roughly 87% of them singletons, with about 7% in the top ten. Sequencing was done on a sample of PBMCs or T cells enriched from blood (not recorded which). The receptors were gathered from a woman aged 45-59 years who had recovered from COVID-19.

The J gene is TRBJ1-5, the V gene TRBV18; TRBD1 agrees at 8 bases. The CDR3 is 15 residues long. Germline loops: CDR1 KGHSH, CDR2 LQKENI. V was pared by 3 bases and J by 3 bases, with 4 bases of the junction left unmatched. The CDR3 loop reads CASSPGTGLNQPQHF. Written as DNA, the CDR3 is TGTGCCAGCTCACCCGGGACAGGCCTCAATCAGCCCCAGCATTTT.

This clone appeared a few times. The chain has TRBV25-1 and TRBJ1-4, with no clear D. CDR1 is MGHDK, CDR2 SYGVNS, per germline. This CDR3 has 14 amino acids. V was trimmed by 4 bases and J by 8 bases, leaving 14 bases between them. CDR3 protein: CASSASDVGEKLFF. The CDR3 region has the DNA TGTGCCAGCAGTGCCTCCGACGTCGGGGAAAAACTGTTTTTT.

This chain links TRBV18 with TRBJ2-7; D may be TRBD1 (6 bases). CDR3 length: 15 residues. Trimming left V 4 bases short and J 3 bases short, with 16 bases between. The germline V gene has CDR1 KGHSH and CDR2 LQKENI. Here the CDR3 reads CASSLRAQGRYEQYF. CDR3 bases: TGTGCCAGCTCACTAAGGGCACAGGGCCGCTACGAGCAGTACTTC.

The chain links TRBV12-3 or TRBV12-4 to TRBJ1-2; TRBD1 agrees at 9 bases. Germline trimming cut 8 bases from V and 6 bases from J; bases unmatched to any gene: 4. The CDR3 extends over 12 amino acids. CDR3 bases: TGTGCCAGCTCTGGACAGGGGAATGGCTACACCTTC. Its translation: CASSGQGNGYTF.

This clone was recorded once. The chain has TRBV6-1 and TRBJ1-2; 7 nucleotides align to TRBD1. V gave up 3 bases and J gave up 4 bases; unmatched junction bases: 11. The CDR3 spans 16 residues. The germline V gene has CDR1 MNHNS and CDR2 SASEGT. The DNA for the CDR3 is TGTGCCAGCAGTGAGGGGAAAGGGGGCGCCCGCTATGGCTACACCTTC. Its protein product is CASSEGKGGARYGYTF.

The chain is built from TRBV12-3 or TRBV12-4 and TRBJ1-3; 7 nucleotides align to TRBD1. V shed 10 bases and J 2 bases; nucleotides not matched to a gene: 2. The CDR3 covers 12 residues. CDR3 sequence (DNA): TGTGCCAAAGACAGGGCTGGAAACACCATATATTTT. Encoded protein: CAKDRAGNTIYF.

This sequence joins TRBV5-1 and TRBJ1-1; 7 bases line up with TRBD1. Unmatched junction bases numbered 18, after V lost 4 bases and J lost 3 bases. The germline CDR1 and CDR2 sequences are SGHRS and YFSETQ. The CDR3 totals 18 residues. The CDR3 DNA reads TGCGCCAGCAGCCTCGGGACAGATTATACCTCCCGAGACACTGAAGCTTTCTTT. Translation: CASSLGTDYTSRDTEAFF.

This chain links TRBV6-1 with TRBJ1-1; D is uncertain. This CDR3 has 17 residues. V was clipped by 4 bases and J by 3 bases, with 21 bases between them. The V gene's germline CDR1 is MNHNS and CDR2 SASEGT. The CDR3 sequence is CASSVPGQLYLDTEAFF. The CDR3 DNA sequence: TGTGCCAGCAGTGTCCCGGGTCAATTGTATCTGGACACTGAAGCTTTCTTT.

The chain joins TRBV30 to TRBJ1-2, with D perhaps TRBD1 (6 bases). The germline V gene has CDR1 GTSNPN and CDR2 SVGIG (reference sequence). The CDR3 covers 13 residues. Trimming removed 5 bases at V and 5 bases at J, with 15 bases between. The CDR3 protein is CAWRQAGGYGYTF. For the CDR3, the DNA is TGTGCCTGGCGACAGGCCGGGGGGTATGGCTACACCTTC. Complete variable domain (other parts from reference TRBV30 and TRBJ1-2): SQTIHQWPATLVQPVGSPLSLECTVEGTSNPNLYWYRQAAGRGLQLLFYSVGIGQISSEVPQNLSASRPQDRQFILSSKKLLLSDSGFYLCAWRQAGGYGYTFGSGTRLTVV.

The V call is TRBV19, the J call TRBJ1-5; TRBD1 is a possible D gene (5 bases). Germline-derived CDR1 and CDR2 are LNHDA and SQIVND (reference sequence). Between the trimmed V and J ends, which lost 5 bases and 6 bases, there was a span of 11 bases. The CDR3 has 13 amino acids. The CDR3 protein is CASSLDTVQPQHF. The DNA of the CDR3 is TGTGCCAGTAGTCTGGACACGGTTCAGCCCCAGCATTTT.

CDR3 loop: CASSVYRSGTGIYGYTF. The CDR3 bases are TGTGCCAGCAGCGTATATCGATCCGGGACAGGAATCTATGGCTACACCTTC. V gene TRBV16 combines with J gene TRBJ1-2; 8 bases agree with TRBD1. With 5 bases clipped from V and 4 bases from J, the junction kept 15 bases outside the gene matches. The CDR3 runs 17 residues. CDR1 and CDR2 (germline): KGHSY, FQNENV. The whole variable domain, filled in from reference TRBV16 and TRBJ1-2, reads GEEVAQTPKHLVRGEGQKAKLYCAPIKGHSYVFWYQQVLKNEFKFLISFQNENVFDETGMPKERFSAKCLPNSPCSLEIQATKLEDSAVYFCASSVYRSGTGIYGYTFGSGTRLTVV.

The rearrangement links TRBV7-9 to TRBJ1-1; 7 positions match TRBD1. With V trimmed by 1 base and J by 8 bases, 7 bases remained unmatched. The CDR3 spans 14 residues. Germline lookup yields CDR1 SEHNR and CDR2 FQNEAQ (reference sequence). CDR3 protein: CASSLDRGTSEAFF. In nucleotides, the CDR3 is TGTGCCAGCAGCTTAGACAGGGGAACATCCGAAGCTTTCTTT.

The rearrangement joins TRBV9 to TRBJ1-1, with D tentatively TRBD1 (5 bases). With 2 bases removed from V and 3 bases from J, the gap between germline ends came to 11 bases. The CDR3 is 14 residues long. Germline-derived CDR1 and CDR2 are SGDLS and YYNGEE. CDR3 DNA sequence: TGTGCCAGCAGCGTCAGAGACAGTTACACTGAAGCTTTCTTT. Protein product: CASSVRDSYTEAFF.

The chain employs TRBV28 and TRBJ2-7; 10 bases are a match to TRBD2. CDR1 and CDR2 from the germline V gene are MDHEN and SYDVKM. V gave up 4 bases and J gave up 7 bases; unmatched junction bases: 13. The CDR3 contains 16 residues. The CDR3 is CASSSPAGGPNGEQYF. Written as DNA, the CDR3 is TGTGCCAGCAGTTCCCCAGCGGGAGGGCCCAATGGGGAGCAGTACTTC.

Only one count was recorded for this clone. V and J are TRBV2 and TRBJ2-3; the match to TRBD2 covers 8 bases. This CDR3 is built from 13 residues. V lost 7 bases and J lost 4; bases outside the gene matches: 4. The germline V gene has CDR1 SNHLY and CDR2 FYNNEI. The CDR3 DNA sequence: TGTGCCAGCAACGGGAGGGCCCCAGATACGCAGTATTTT. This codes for CASNGRAPDTQYF.

The CDR3 nucleotides are TGTGCCAGCAGCGTAGGCCCTTGGGCCGCTGGTGACGAGCAGTACTTC. It is translated as CASSVGPWAAGDEQYF. The chain joins TRBV9 to TRBJ2-7; no reliable D call. V was pared by 0 bases and J by 5 bases, with 18 bases between. This CDR3 is built from 16 residues. Germline CDR1 and CDR2: SGDLS and YYNGEE.

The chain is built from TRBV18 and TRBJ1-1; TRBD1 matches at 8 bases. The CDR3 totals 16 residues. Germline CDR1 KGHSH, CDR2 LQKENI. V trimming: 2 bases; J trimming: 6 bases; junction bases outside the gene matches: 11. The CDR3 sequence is CASSPRTGRGFAEAFF. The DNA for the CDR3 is TGTGCCAGCTCACCAAGGACAGGGCGGGGGTTTGCTGAAGCTTTCTTT.

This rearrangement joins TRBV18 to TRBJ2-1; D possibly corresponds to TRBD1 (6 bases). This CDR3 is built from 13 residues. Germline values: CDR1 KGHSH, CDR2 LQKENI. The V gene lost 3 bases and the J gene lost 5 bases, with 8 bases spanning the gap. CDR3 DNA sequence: TGTGCCAGCTCACCGGACAGCAACAATGAGCAGTTCTTC. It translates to CASSPDSNNEQFF.

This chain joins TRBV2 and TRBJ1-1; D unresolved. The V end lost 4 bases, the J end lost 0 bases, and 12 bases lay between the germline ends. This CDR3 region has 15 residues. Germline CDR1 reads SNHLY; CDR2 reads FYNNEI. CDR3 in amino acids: CASSAQIHMNTEAFF. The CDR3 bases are TGTGCCAGCAGTGCCCAGATTCACATGAACACTGAAGCTTTCTTT.

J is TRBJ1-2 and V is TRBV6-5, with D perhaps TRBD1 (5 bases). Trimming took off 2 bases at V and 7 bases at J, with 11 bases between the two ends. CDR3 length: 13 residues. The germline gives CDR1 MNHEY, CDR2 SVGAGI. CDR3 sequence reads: CASSYPGGVGYTF. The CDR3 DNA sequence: TGTGCCAGCAGTTACCCGGGGGGGGTTGGCTACACCTTC.

CDR3 sequence reads: CASSQGHRRGGTEAFF. The DNA for the CDR3 is TGCGCCAGCAGCCAAGGCCACCGCAGGGGTGGGACTGAAGCTTTCTTT. The chain carries TRBV4-1 and TRBJ1-1; a weak D match, TRBD1 (6 bases). The V end was cut by 1 base, the J end by 5 bases, with 17 bases between. The CDR3 has 16 residues. The germline CDR1 and CDR2 sequences are MGHRA and YSYEKL.

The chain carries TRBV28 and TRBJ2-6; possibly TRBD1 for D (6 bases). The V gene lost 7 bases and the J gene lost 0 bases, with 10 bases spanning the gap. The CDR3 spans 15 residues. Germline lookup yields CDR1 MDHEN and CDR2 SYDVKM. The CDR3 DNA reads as TGTGCCAGCACCCAGGGGAGCTCTGGGGCCAACGTCCTGACTTTC. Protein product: CASTQGSSGANVLTF.

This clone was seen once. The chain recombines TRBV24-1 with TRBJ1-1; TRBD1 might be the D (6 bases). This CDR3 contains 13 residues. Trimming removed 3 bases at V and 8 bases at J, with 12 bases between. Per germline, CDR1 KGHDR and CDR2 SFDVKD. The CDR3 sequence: CATSDGTKAEAFF. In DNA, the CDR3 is TGTGCCACCAGTGATGGGACAAAGGCAGAAGCTTTCTTT.

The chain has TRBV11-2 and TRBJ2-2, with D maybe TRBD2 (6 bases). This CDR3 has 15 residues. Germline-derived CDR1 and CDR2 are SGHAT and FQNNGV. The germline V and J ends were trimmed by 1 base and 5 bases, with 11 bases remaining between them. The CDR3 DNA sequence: TGTGCCAGCAGCTTAGTAGCGGCAGGGACCGGGGAGCTGTTTTTT. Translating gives CASSLVAAGTGELFF. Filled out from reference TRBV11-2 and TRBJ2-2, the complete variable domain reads EAGVAQSPRYKIIEKRQSVAFWCNPISGHATLYWYQQILGQGPKLLIQFQNNGVVDDSQLPKDRFSAERLKGVDSTLKIQPAKLEDSAVYLCASSLVAAGTGELFFGEGSRLTVL.